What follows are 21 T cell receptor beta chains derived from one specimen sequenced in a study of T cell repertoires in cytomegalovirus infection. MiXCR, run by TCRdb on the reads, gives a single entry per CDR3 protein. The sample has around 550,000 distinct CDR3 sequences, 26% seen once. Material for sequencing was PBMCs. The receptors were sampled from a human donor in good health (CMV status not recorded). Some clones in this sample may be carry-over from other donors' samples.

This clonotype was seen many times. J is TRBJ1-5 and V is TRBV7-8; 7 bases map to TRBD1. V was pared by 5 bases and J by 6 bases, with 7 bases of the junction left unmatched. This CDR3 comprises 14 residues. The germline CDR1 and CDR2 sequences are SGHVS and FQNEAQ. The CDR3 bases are TGTGCCAGCAGCGCCTACAGGGGTACTCAGCCCCAGCATTTT. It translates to CASSAYRGTQPQHF.

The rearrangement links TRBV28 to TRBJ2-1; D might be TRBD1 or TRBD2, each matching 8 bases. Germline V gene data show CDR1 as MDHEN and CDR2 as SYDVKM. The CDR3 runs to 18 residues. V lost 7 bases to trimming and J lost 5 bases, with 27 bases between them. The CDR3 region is CASTPQGARLAGDNEQFF. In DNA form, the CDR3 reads TGTGCCAGCACCCCGCAGGGGGCTCGGCTAGCGGGTGACAATGAGCAGTTCTTC.

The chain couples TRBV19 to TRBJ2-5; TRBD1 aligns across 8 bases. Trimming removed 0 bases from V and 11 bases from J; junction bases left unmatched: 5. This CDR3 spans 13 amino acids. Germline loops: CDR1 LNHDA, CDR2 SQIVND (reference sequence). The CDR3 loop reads CASSIERTGKQYF. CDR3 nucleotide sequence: TGTGCCAGTAGTATAGAAAGGACAGGGAAGCAGTACTTC.

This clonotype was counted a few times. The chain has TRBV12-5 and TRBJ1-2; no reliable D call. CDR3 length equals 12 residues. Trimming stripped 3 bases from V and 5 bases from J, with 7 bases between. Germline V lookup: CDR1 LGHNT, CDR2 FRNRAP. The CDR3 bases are TGTGCTAGTGGTTTCAGTGGATATGGCTACACCTTC. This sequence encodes CASGFSGYGYTF. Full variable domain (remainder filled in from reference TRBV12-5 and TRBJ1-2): DARVTQTPRHKVTEMGQEVTMRCQPILGHNTVFWYRQTMMQGLELLAYFRNRAPLDDSGMPKDRFSAEMPDATLATLKIQPSEPRDSAVYFCASGFSGYGYTFGSGTRLTVV.

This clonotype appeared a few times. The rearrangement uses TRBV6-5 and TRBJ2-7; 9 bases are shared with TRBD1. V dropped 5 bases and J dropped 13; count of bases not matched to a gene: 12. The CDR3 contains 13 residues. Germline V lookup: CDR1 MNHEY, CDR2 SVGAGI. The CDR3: CASSEGQGSTLYV. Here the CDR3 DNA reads TGTGCCAGCAGTGAAGGACAGGGGTCAACCTTATACGTC.

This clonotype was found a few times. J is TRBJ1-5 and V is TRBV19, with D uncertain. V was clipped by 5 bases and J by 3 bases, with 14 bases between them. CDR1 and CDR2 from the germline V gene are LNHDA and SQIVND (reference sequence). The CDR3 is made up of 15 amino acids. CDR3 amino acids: CASSLRASPNQPQHF. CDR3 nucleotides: TGTGCCAGTAGTCTAAGGGCATCCCCCAATCAGCCCCAGCATTTT.

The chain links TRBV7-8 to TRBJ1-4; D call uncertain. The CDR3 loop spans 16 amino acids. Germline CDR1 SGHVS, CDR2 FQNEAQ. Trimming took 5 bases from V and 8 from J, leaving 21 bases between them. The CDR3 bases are TGTGCCAGCAGCCCTACTCCGACTTTCGCTAGGGAAAAACTGTTTTTT. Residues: CASSPTPTFAREKLFF.

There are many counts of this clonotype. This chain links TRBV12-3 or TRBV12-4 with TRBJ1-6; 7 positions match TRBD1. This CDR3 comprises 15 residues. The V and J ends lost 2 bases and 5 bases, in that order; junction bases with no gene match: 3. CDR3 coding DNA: TGTGCCAGCAGTTTAATGGACAGGAATAATTCACCCCTCCACTTT. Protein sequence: CASSLMDRNNSPLHF.

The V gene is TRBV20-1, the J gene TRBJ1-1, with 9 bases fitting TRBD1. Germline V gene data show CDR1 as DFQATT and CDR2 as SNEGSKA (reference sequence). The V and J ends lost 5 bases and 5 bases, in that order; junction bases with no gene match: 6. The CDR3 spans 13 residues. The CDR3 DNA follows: TGCAGTGCTCAACGGGACAGGGCTACTGAAGCTTTCTTT. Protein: CSAQRDRATEAFF.

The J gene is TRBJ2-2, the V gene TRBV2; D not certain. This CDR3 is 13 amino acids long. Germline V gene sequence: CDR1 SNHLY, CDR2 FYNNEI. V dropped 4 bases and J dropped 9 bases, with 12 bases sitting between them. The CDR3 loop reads CASSGGGFWELFF. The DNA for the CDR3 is TGTGCCAGCAGTGGAGGCGGCTTCTGGGAGCTGTTTTTT. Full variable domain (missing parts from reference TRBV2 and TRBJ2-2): EPEVTQTPSHQVTQMGQEVILRCVPISNHLYFYWYRQILGQKVEFLVSFYNNEISEKSEIFDDQFSVERPDGSNFTLKIRSTKLEDSAMYFCASSGGGFWELFFGEGSRLTVL.

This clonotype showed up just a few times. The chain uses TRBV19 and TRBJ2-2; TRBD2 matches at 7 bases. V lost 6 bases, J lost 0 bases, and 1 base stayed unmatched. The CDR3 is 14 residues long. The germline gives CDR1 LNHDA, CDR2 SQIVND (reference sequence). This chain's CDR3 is CASRGLPNTGELFF. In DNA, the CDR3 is TGTGCCAGTAGGGGACTACCGAACACCGGGGAGCTGTTTTTT.

Here the CDR3 reads CASSLGSVRAHTQTGELFF. The DNA for the CDR3 is TGTGCCAGCAGCTTAGGATCAGTAAGGGCACACACCCAAACCGGGGAGCTGTTTTTT. The V and J genes are TRBV7-8 and TRBJ2-2, with D uncertain. Germline CDR1 reads SGHVS; CDR2 reads FQNEAQ. The V and J ends lost 1 base and 5 bases respectively, with 23 bases between them. CDR3 length: 19 residues.

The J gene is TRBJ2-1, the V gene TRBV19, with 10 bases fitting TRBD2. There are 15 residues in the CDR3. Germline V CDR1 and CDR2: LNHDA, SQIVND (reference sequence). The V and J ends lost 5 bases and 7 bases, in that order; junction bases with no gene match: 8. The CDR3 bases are TGTGCCAGTAGTTCGGCTAGCGGGAGAGGGAATGAGCAGTTCTTC. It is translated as CASSSASGRGNEQFF.

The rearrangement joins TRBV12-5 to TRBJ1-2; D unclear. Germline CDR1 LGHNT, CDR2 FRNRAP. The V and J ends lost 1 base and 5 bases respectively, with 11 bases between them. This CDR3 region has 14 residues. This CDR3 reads CASGLDPRDYGYTF. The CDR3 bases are TGTGCTAGTGGTTTGGACCCCAGAGATTATGGCTACACCTTC.

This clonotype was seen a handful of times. The CDR3 region has the DNA TGTGCCAGCAGAGCCGGGACAGGGACCTACCGGGAGACCCAGTACTTC. Amino acids: CASRAGTGTYRETQYF. The chain has TRBV6-6 and TRBJ2-5, with 9 bases lining up with TRBD1. V was clipped by 6 bases and J by 5 bases; unmatched bases: 13. The germline V gene encodes CDR1 MNHNY and CDR2 SVGAGI (reference sequence). This CDR3 contains 16 residues.

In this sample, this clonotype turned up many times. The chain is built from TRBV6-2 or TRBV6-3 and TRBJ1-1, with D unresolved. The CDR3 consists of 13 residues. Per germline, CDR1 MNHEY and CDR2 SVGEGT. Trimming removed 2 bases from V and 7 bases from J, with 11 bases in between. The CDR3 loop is CASSYAGNFEAFF. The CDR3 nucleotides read TGTGCCAGCAGTTACGCGGGAAATTTTGAAGCTTTCTTT.

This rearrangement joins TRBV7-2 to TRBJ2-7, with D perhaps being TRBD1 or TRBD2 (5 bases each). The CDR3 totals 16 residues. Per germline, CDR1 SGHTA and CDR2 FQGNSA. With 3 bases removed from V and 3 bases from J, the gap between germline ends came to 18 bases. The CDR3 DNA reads TGTGCCAGCAGCTTCAGGGAAGGAGGATACGGCTACGAGCAGTACTTC. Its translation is CASSFREGGYGYEQYF.

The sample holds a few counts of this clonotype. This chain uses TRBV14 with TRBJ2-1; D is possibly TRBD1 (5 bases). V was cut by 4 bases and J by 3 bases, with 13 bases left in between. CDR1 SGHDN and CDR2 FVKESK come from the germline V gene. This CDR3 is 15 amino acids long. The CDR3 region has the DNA TGTGCCAGCAGCCCGTTGACAGCCCTCTACAATGAGCAGTTCTTC. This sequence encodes CASSPLTALYNEQFF.

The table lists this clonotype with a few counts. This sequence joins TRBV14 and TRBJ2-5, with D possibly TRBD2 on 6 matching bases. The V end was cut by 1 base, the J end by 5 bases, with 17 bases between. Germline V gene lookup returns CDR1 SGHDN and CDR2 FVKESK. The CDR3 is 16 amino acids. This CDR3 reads CASSQGLGLPRETQYF. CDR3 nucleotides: TGTGCCAGCAGCCAAGGCTTGGGACTCCCCAGGGAGACCCAGTACTTC.

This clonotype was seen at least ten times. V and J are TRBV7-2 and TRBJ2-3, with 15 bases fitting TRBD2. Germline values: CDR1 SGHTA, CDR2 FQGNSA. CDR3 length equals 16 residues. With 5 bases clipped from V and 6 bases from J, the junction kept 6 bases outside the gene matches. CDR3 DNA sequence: TGTGCCAGCAGCCGTCCCGGGACTAGCGGGAGGGATACGCAGTATTTT. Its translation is CASSRPGTSGRDTQYF.

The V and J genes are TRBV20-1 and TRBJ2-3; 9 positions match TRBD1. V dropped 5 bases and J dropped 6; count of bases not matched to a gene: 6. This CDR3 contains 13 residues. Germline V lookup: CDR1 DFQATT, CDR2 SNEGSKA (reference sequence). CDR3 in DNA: TGCAGTGCTCGGACAGGGGCCACGGATACGCAGTATTTT. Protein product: CSARTGATDTQYF.